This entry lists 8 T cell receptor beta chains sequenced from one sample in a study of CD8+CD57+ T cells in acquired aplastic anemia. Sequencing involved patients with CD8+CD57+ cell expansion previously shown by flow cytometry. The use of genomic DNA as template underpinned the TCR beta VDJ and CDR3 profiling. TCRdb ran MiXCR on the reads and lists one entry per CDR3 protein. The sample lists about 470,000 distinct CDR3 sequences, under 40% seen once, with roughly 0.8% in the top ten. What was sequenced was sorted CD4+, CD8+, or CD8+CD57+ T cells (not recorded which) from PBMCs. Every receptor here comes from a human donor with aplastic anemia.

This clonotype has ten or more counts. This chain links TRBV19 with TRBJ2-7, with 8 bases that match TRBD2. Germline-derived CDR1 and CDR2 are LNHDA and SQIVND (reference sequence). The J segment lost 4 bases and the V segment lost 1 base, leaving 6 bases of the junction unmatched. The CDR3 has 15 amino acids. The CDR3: CASSIAAGGAYEQYF. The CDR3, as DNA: TGTGCCAGTAGTATAGCGGCGGGAGGTGCGTACGAGCAGTACTTC.

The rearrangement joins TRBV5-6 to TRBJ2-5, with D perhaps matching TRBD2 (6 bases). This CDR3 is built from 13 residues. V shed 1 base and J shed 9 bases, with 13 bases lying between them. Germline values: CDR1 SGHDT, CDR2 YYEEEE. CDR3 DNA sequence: TGTGCCAGCAGCTTGCAGGCGGGGAAGGCCCAGTACTTC. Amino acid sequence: CASSLQAGKAQYF.

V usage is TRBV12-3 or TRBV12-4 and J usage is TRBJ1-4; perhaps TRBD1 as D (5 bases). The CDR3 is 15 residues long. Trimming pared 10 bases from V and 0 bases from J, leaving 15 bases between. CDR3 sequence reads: CAISRDGATNEKLFF. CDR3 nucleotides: TGTGCCATCTCGAGGGACGGTGCAACTAATGAAAAACTGTTTTTT.

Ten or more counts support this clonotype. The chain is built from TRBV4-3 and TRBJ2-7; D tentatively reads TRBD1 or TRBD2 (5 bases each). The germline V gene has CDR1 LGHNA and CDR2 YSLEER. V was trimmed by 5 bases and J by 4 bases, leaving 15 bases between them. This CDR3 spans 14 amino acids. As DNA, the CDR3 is TGCGCCAGCAGCGCGGACCCAGGGACGTACGAGCAGTACTTC. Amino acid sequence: CASSADPGTYEQYF.

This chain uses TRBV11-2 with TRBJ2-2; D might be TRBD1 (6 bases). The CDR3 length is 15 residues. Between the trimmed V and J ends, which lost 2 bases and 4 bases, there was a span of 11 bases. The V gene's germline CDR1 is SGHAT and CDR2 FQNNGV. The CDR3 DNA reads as TGTGCCAGCAGCTTATTTACAGGGCCCACCGGGGAGCTGTTTTTT. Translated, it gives CASSLFTGPTGELFF.

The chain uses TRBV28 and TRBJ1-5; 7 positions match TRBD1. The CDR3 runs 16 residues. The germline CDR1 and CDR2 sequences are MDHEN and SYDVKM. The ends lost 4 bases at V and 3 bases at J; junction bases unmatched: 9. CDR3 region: CASSSIRQGTNQPQHF. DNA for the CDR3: TGTGCCAGCAGTTCCATCAGACAGGGAACCAATCAGCCCCAGCATTTT.

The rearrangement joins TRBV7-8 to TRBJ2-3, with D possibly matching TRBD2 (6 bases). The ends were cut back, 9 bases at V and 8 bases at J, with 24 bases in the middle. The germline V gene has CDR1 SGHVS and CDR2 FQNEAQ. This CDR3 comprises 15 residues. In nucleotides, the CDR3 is TGTGCCAGTACCGACGTATCCCTCCGGCGGGGTACGCAGTATTTT. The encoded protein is CASTDVSLRRGTQYF.

The CDR3 region is CASRPGQGSEQYF. CDR3 bases: TGTGCCAGCAGGCCGGGACAGGGGAGCGAGCAGTACTTC. The chain employs TRBV7-9 and TRBJ2-7; 10 nucleotides align to TRBD1. Germline V lookup: CDR1 SEHNR, CDR2 FQNEAQ (reference sequence). This CDR3 region has 13 residues. Trimming took 6 bases from V and 6 from J; bases not matched to a gene: 5.